A single sample gave rise to the 10 T cell receptor beta chains below, sequenced in a study of T cells in Graves' hyperthyroidism and ophthalmopathy. Using RNA transcripts as the source, TCR beta CDR3 regions were amplified. A set of HTBI primers served as the primers for a first-round RT-PCR of the TCR CDR3. TCRdb processed the multiplex PCR reads anew with MiXCR; each CDR3 protein has one entry. The profile covers about 480,000 distinct CDR3 sequences, with about 22% appearing a single time and under 55% taken by the ten largest. The specimen sequenced was blood. The receptors stem from a woman aged 70-85 years with Graves' ophthalmopathy.

The chain joins TRBV7-9 to TRBJ2-7, with a weak D call TRBD2 (5 bases). CDR1 is SEHNR and CDR2 is FQNEAQ in the germline V gene (reference sequence). Trimming took 5 bases from V and 9 from J, leaving 17 bases between them. CDR3 length: 13 amino acids. The CDR3 spells CASSQDEGRWQYF. The CDR3 DNA reads as TGTGCCAGCAGCCAGGACGAGGGTAGGTGGCAGTACTTC.

Remarks on this clonotype: This may arise from a read error, as a much more abundant clone is one base away. This chain uses TRBV3-1 with TRBJ1-1; the D is unclear. The germline V gene encodes CDR1 LGHDT and CDR2 YNNKEL (reference sequence). The CDR3 is 14 amino acids. The CDR3 sequence: CASSHTGSNTEASF. The CDR3 coding sequence is TGTGCCAGCAGCCATACGGGAAGCAACACTGAAGCTTCCTTT.

This clonotype was picked up a small number of times. The V and J genes are TRBV12-5 and TRBJ2-2, with 8 bases identical to TRBD1. CDR1 and CDR2 (germline): LGHNT, FRNRAP. V shed 5 bases, J shed 3 bases, and the junction held 5 bases outside the gene matches. This CDR3 comprises 15 residues. The CDR3 reads CASGPGQGYTGELFF. CDR3 nucleotides: TGTGCTAGTGGTCCCGGACAGGGTTACACCGGGGAGCTGTTTTTT.

The table lists this clonotype with a few counts. The chain employs TRBV24-1 and TRBJ1-5; D uncertain. The CDR3 covers 14 residues. Germline V gene sequence: CDR1 KGHDR, CDR2 SFDVKD. V lost 2 bases, J lost 4 bases, and 8 bases lay in between. The CDR3 reads CATSDSMGNQPQHF. The DNA for the CDR3 is TGTGCCACCAGTGATTCTATGGGGAATCAGCCCCAGCATTTT.

The genes are TRBV5-1 and TRBJ2-1, with D tentatively TRBD1 or TRBD2 (6 bases each). The CDR3 runs 15 residues. V was pared by 4 bases and J by 2 bases, with 13 bases between. CDR1 is SGHRS, CDR2 YFSETQ, per germline. The CDR3 nucleotides read TGCGCCAGCAGCCCGACAGGAGGGACCTACAATGAGCAGTTCTTC. It specifies CASSPTGGTYNEQFF. The variable domain in full, with the rest retrieved from reference TRBV5-1 and TRBJ2-1, is KAGVTQTPRYLIKTRGQQVTLSCSPISGHRSVSWYQQTPGQGLQFLFEYFSETQRNKGNFPGRFSGRQFSNSRSEMNVSTLELGDSALYLCASSPTGGTYNEQFFGPGTRLTVL.

Ten or more counts support this clonotype. J is TRBJ2-7 and V is TRBV6-1, with 7 bases identical to TRBD1. The ends lost 7 bases at V and 4 bases at J; junction bases unmatched: 7. Germline V gene lookup returns CDR1 MNHNS and CDR2 SASEGT. The CDR3 covers 13 residues. The CDR3 sequence: CASKETGSYEQYF. The CDR3 coding sequence is TGTGCCAGCAAGGAGACAGGGTCGTACGAGCAGTACTTC.

This clonotype was observed once. The chain links TRBV20-1 to TRBJ1-2; 7 bases line up with TRBD1. CDR3 size: 14 residues. V was pared by 6 bases and J by 2 bases, with 9 bases of the junction left unmatched. Germline CDR1 is DFQATT and CDR2 is SNEGSKA (reference sequence). The CDR3 DNA is TGCAGTGCAACCGTATCACAGGGGAACTATGGCTACACCTTC. This encodes CSATVSQGNYGYTF.

This clonotype was counted at least ten times. The chain recombines TRBV2 with TRBJ1-5, with 7 bases lining up with TRBD1. Germline values: CDR1 SNHLY, CDR2 FYNNEI. The CDR3 contains 13 residues. Trimming cost V 3 bases and J 5 bases; bases outside gene matches: 1. The CDR3 loop is CASSEGQHQPQHF. As DNA, the CDR3 is TGTGCCAGCAGTGAGGGACAGCATCAGCCCCAGCATTTT.

The genes are TRBV20-1 and TRBJ2-4, with TRBD2 identical over 9 bases. This CDR3 is 15 amino acids long. The germline V gene has CDR1 DFQATT and CDR2 SNEGSKA (reference sequence). V gave up 5 bases and J gave up 0 bases; unmatched junction bases: 5. The chain's CDR3 is CSAGSGGLAKNIQYF. The CDR3 DNA reads as TGCAGTGCTGGTAGCGGGGGCCTAGCCAAAAACATTCAGTACTTC.

The chain has TRBV18 and TRBJ2-6; D unresolved. Trimming cost V 8 bases and J 4 bases, with 9 bases left between them. Germline values: CDR1 KGHSH, CDR2 LQKENI. There are 13 residues in the CDR3. The DNA of the CDR3 is TGTGCCAGCCAAGAGAACGGGGCCAACGTCCTGACTTTC. Its protein is CASQENGANVLTF.